This TCR beta chain originates from a study of cytomegalovirus exposure and HLA in healthy donors (dated by TCRdb to the late 2010s). Some background on the complete study: According to an earlier analysis of around 600 of the donors, about 179 million T cells yielded 95 million to 140 million unique TCR beta sequences and 276 Gb of sequence data. Class I and class II HLA loci were covered by the typing at four-digit resolution. Besides the first cohort of roughly 640 subjects, a separate validation cohort made up of 120 different subjects was used. A later analysis re-examined previously published TCR beta repertoires from 600 to 700 donors and added high-resolution HLA genotyping to investigate patterns of TCR occurrence. Among some 410 genotyped donors of the cohort, an average of approximately 240,000 unique TCR beta nucleotide sequences was sequenced per donor, of which about 20% were non-productive. Using immunosequencing, the study profiled T cell repertoires from about 620 subjects and related those repertoires to cytomegalovirus serostatus. Approximately 300 gigabases of sequencing data and roughly 80 million unique TCR sequences made up an early release that covered around 640 HLA-typed donors. About five DR-DQ haplotypes were treated as single units for association and clustering because of strong linkage in the cohort. In a later genetic analysis, genome-wide SNP genotypes for about 55% of the roughly 700 donors were used, and that subset was treated as a discovery cohort. In the later analysis, no new phenotypic data were used to find candidate immune exposures; instead, reliance was placed on TCR beta sequences and their occurrence across donors. The study aimed to test whether signatures of past pathogen exposure could be identified by cataloging public T cell receptors. Donor age, sex, ethnicity and CMV serostatus were compiled together with the repertoire data. To predict cytomegalovirus infection status, the study combined high-throughput TCR immunosequencing, statistical association of individual TCRs with disease status, and machine learning. To decide whether each TCR beta V gene segment behaved as functional or pseudogenic, an earlier analysis of several hundred of the donors relied on high-throughput TCR beta sequencing. Typing coverage varied by locus: roughly 629-640 donors for A, B, C, DRB1 and DQB1; roughly 520 for DQA1; around 610 for DPA1; approximately 470 for DPB1. Of the roughly 400 genotyped donors, approximately 83% fell in the genetic ancestry cluster associated with self-reported Caucasian donors. Every discovery cohort repertoire had been produced on one sequencing platform. Results the study describes overall, beyond this receptor: Some IMGT-functional V segments, including TRBV6-2 and TRBV6-3, could not be distinguished by the 87-base-pair reads and were therefore excluded. The authors suggested that the approach could potentially be generalized to other disease states and immunological phenotypes. A later analysis found that TCR association rates varied across HLA loci, with DRB1 alleles showing the most associated TCRs and HLA-C alleles the fewest. Linkage disequilibrium might explain the correlated functional status among segregating V segments, but an unknown experimental factor could not be excluded. Presence/absence analyses assumed roughly uniform sequencing depth across donors, an assumption that may not hold. In a later analysis, around 17,000 TCR beta sequences were associated with specific HLA alleles at a false discovery rate of 0.05. Most TCR sequences were observed very rarely across donors, whereas some public TCRs were present in many individuals. In a later genetic analysis, fewer N-insertions in productive TCRs were reported among donors in an Asian-associated ancestry cluster than the approximately 630-donor mean. Around 16 rarely observed V segments, including chromosome 9 orphons, were excluded from the earlier analysis of several hundred of the donors because counts were too low. Because some donors lacked HLA typing at each locus, the association tests relied only on the typed subset. For the cohort, immune exposure information was limited to CMV serostatus. In a later analysis, most CMV-associated TCR beta chains were found to appear HLA-restricted, with HLA associations seemingly driven largely by CMV exposure. The study gave a list of about 160 TCR beta chains associated with cytomegalovirus. Cytomegalovirus status was reported to be diagnosed by the classifier with high specificity and sensitivity in both the original and validation cohorts. A further reported finding was that TCR beta sequences accurately predicted the HLA-A and HLA-B alleles for most subjects in the first cohort. A cluster of highly shared sequence variants was judged likely to represent a technical artifact of the sequencing pipeline. Assigning TCR associations to individual alleles was difficult when HLA alleles, especially DR and DQ, strongly co-occurred. This cohort had only TCR beta chains sequenced, and the lack of alpha or paired-chain data limited which features could be detected. In a later genetic analysis, a missense DCLRE1C variant was associated with V-gene and J-gene trimming of TCR beta chains, and the association was replicated in an independent cohort. An earlier analysis of approximately 530 of the donors showed that most TCR beta V segments appeared in productive rearrangements either about 90% or about 30% of the time, which broadly matched IMGT annotations. In a later analysis, HLA-associated TCR beta chains were found to be more clonally expanded and to have lower generation probabilities than equally common non-associated chains. A later analysis reported that several top co-occurrence clusters appeared linked to parvovirus B19, influenza, CMV and Epstein-Barr virus. Three of the identified cytomegalovirus-associated TCR beta chains were confirmed in vitro to be specific for cytomegalovirus antigens.

Turning to this clone: The antigen it recognizes is unknown. No clone much larger than this one lies a single base away; base qualities are absent.

Library preparation employed the immunoSEQ multiplex PCR assay. A mixture of 60 forward primers for TCR Vbeta segments and 13 reverse primers for TCR Jbeta segments was used in the multiplex PCR. The CDR3 region of rearranged TCR beta genes was amplified from genomic DNA by a multiplex PCR assay. On the Illumina HiSeq System, the amplified TCR beta libraries were sequenced as 87-base-pair reads. The authors' analysis ran thus. In a later analysis, 70 million to 95 million unique TCR beta chains were counted across the approximately 640 repertoires, and around 10 million of these chains were shared by at least two donors. A nearest-neighbor algorithm error-corrected the raw reads and collapsed the reads into unique sequences, merging closely related sequences to remove PCR and sequencing errors. V, D and J gene segments were assigned by aligning CDR3 sequences to IMGT reference sequences. For a sequence to be retained, a match of at least six nucleotides to both a V gene segment and a J gene segment was required. A rearrangement counted as productive if the CDR3 had no stop codons and remained in frame with V and J, and every other rearrangement counted as non-productive. CDR3 was defined by IMGT convention, running from the second conserved V-encoded cysteine to the conserved J-encoded phenylalanine. In an earlier analysis of more than 550 of the donors, sequences lacking an unambiguous match to a single V gene segment were excluded. An earlier analysis of a few hundred of the donors classified V segments as functional when productive rearrangements were above 56.7% and as segregating when the standard deviation between donors was above 5%. A statistical classification framework was built for diagnosing cytomegalovirus status from the catalog of TCR beta chain sequences. V and J gene assignment, in a later analysis, came from comparing TCR nucleotide sequences with IMGT/GENE-DB human TR gene sequences. In a later analysis, CDR3 sequences and most-parsimonious VDJ recombination scenarios were assigned using the TCRdist pipeline. In a later analysis, each TCR beta chain was defined by its CDR3 amino acid sequence together with its V-gene family, and reads without a unique V-gene family were excluded. As a way to deal with suspected cross-contamination and a sequencing artifact, a later analysis dropped over 550 nucleotide sequences that were highly shared and had low generation probability. In a later analysis, a clonal expansion index was calculated for each public chain from normalized within-repertoire ranks of inferred template counts. In a later analysis, generation probabilities were computed with a VDJ recombination model fitted to out-of-frame rearrangements, and the resulting probabilities were checked against IGoR. A later analysis scored TCR-TCR, TCR-HLA and TCR-CMV co-occurrence with hypergeometric tests, applying a repertoire-size bias correction to TCR pairs. To estimate false discovery rates, a later analysis permuted the HLA or CMV assignments 20 times. In a later analysis, co-occurring TCRs were grouped with DBSCAN, and TCRdist sequence similarity was added when clustering was performed within HLA-allele-positive subsets. For co-occurrence clustering, repertoires with fewer than 30,000 or more than 120,000 public chains were excluded, along with roughly 5 repertoires with anomalous nucleotide sharing. This immuneACCESS table, as held by TCRdb, lists in-frame sequences with V and J called but not all clones. Of the missing ones, under half trace to an unresolved V gene in checked studies; the others have no known cause. The V and J calls and clone size come from that table; D and trimming were worked out from the DNA. The sample records about 77,000 clones, 78% of which are singletons. The ten largest account for almost 4.5% of the sample.

The cohort was made up of 500 to 850 healthy bone marrow donors. All cohort members were sampled while nominally healthy, although unrecorded immune exposures were likely present. The donor was CMV seronegative and was included in the group of a few hundred seronegative cohort members. Every donor gave a peripheral blood sample, and the peripheral blood mononuclear cells from that sample were used for TCR beta sequencing. Genomic DNA was extracted from the blood cell samples with the Qiagen DNeasy Blood Extraction Kit. Reading the germline V gene (reference sequence) gives CDR1 MNHNY and CDR2 SVGAGI. V is cut back by 2 bases and J by 5 bases, with 5 bases in the junction unmatched. Taken from cysteine to phenylalanine, the CDR3 has 14 residues. Left in the record is the CDR3 DNA by itself, 42 bases read in frame from the first base.

The source is a man aged 40-49 years in good health and CMV-seronegative. The chain links TRBV6-6 with TRBJ1-1, with TRBD1 identical over 7 junction bases. The source material was PBMCs. The CDR3 in this case is CASSYDRVTTEAFF. The bases read TGTGCCAGCAGTTACGACAGGGTGACTACTGAAGCTTTCTTT.